This entry describes one TCR beta chain. These data originate in a study of T cell responses to AZD1222 COVID-19 vaccine. Assay: immunoSEQ multiplex PCR; the TCRdb copy retains only in-frame clones and omits some. The table has about 160,000 clones, around 92% seen once. The CDR3 totals 15 residues. Germline V gene lookup returns CDR1 LGHDT and CDR2 YNNKEL (reference sequence). With V trimmed by 6 bases and J by 5 bases, 12 bases remained unmatched. This clonotype was sampled from an adult in good health. The sequencing here drew on peripheral blood, taken on day 0 of AZD1222 vaccination. The chain employs TRBV3-1 (or the pseudogene TRBV3-2) and TRBJ1-1; 7 bases fit TRBD1. The CDR3 protein is CASSPNQGEGTEAFF. CDR3 nucleotide sequence: TGTGCCAGCAGTCCCAACCAGGGGGAGGGTACTGAAGCTTTCTTT.